This T cell receptor (beta chain) was identified in a study of cytomegalovirus exposure and HLA in healthy donors. Points from the study as a whole: An analysis that was carried out later associated 15,000 to 20,000 TCR beta sequences with HLA alleles at 0.05 false discovery rate. A later look showed TCR association rates differing by HLA locus, highest for DRB1 and lowest for HLA-C. As immune exposure information, only CMV serostatus was available.

V lost 7 bases to trimming and J lost 7 bases; unmatched junction nucleotides: 7. This CDR3 has 13 residues. Per the germline V gene, CDR1 is SGHDT and CDR2 is YYEEEE. Primers for the PCR totalled 60 Vbeta and 13 Jbeta. The protocol was immunoSEQ multiplex PCR, while the TCRdb copy is restricted to in-frame clones and leaves out a portion. The sample includes some 180,000 clones, 75% to 85% of them seen just once. As for this clone: Its target is not known.

The sequenced sample consisted of PBMCs. This rearrangement joins TRBV5-6 to TRBJ2-3; TRBD2 agrees at 9 bases. The TCR comes from a woman between 55 and 75 years old in good health and CMV-seropositive. DNA for the CDR3: TGTGCCAGCGGGGCTAGCGGGGTGAATACGCAGTATTTT. Its protein is CASGASGVNTQYF.